The subject of this entry is one TCR beta chain. Its antigen is currently unknown. Clones were read by immunoSEQ multiplex PCR, and TCRdb kept only the in-frame ones, dropping some. Among around 310,000 clones listed, roughly 79% were seen once. The CDR3 is 14 residues long. CDR1 and CDR2 from the germline V gene are LNHNV and YYDKDF (reference sequence). Trimming shortened V by 1 base and J by 5 bases, and 9 bases separated the two germline ends. This specimen belongs to a study of cytotoxic CD8 clonotypes in ibrutinib-treated CLL. Study information: Sequenced samples delivered averages of roughly 250,000 productive templates and around 100,000 productive rearrangements.

Study-level points and caveats: A rise in clonality was seen at ibrutinib response, and a fall back toward baseline was seen at progression.

This receptor was obtained from a human donor with chronic lymphocytic leukemia. Sequences were derived from PBMCs, sampled before ibrutinib treatment. V gene TRBV15 combines with J gene TRBJ2-1, with unresolved D. The CDR3 loop reads CATSRARLNNEQFF. In DNA, the CDR3 is TGTGCCACCAGCAGAGCGAGGCTCAACAATGAGCAGTTCTTC.